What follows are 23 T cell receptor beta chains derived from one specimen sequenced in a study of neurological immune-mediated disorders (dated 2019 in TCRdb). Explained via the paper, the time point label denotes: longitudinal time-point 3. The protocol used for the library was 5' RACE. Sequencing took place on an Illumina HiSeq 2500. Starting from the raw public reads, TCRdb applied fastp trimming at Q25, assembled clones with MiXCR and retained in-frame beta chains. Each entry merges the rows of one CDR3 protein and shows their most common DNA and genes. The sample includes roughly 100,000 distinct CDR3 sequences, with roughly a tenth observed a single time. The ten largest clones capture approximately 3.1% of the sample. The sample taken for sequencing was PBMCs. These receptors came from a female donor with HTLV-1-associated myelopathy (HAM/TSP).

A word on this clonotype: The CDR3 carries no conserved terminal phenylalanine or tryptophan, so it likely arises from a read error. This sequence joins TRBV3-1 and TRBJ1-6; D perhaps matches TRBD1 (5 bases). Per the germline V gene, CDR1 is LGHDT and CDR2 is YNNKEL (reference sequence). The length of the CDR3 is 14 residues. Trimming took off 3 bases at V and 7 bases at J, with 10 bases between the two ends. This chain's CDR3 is CASSHVGANSPLHL. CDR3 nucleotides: TGTGCCAGCAGCCACGTCGGGGCAAATTCACCCCTCCACCTT.

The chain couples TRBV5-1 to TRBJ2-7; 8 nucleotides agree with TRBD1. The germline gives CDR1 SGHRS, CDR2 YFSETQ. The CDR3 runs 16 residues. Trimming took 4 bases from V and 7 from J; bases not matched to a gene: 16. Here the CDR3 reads CASSLLRDRSQNEQYF. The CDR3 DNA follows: TGCGCCAGCAGCCTACTACGGGACAGGTCCCAAAATGAGCAGTACTTC.

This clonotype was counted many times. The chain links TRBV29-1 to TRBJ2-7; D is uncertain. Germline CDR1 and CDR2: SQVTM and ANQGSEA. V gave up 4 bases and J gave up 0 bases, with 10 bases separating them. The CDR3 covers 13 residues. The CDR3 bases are TGCAGCGTTGTGGCAGCCTCCTCCTACGAGCAGTACTTC. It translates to CSVVAASSYEQYF.

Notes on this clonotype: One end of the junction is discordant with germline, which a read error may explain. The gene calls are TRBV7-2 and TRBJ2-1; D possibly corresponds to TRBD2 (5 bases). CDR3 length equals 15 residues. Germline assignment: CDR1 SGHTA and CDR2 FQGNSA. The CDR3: CVSSLSRESYNEQFF. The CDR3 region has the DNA TGTGTCAGCAGCTTATCCCGGGAATCTTACAATGAGCAGTTCTTC.

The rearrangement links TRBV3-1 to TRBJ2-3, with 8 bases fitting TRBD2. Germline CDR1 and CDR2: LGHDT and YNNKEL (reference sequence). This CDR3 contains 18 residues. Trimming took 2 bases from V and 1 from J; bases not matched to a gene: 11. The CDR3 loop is CASSQSRGGGSGTDTQYF. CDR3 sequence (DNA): TGTGCCAGCAGCCAATCGCGAGGCGGGGGGTCTGGCACAGATACGCAGTATTTT.

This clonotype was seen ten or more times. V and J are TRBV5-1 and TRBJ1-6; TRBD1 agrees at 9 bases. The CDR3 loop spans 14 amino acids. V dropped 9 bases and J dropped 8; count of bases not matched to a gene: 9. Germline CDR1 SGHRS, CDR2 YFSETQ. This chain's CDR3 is CATGDGQGHSPLHF. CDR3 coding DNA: TGCGCCACCGGCGACGGACAGGGGCATTCACCCCTCCACTTT.

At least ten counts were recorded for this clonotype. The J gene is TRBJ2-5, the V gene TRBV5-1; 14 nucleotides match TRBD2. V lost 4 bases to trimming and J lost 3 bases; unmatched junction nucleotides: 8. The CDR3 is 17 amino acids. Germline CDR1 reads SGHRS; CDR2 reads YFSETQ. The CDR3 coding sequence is TGCGCCAGCAGCCCGCGACTAGCGGGGGGGCAGAAAGAGACCCAGTACTTC. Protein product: CASSPRLAGGQKETQYF.

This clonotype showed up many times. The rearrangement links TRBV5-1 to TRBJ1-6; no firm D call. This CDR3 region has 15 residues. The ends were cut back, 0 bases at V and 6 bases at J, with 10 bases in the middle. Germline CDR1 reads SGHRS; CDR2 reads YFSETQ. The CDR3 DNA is TGCGCCAGCAGCTTGGGGGCAGAAAGTAATTCACCCCTCCACTTT. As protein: CASSLGAESNSPLHF.

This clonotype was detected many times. CDR3 bases: TGCAGTGCTAGAGATCTTGCAGCACAAGAGACCCAGTACTTC. This sequence encodes CSARDLAAQETQYF. V usage is TRBV20-1 and J usage is TRBJ2-5; D not resolved. V lost 0 bases, J lost 2 bases, and 10 bases lay in between. CDR1 is DFQATT, CDR2 SNEGSKA, per germline (reference sequence). This CDR3 has 14 residues.

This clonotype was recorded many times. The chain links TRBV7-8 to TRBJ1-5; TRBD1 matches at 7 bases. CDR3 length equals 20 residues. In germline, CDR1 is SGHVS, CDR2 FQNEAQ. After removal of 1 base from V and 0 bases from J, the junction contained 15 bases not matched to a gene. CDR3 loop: CASSLGTGGRIAASNQPQHF. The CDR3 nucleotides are TGTGCCAGCAGCTTAGGGACAGGTGGGCGGATAGCGGCTAGCAATCAGCCCCAGCATTTT.

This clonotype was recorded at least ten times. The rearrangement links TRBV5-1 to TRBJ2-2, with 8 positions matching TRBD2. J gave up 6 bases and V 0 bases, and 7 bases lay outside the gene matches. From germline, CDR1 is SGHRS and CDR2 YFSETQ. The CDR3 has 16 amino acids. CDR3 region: CASSLGSGDLSGELFF. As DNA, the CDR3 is TGCGCCAGCAGCTTGGGTAGCGGGGATTTGTCCGGGGAGCTGTTTTTT.

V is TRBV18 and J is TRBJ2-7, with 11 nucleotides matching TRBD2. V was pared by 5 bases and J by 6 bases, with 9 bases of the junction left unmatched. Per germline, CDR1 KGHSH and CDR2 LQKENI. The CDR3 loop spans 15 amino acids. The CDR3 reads CASSFSGGASLEQYF. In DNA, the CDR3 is TGTGCCAGCTCATTTAGCGGGGGGGCCTCCCTCGAGCAGTACTTC.

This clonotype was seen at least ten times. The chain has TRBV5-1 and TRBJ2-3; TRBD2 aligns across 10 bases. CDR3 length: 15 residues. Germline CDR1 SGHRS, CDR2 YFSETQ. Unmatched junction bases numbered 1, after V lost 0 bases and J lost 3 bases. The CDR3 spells CASSLVAGGTDTQYF. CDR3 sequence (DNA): TGCGCCAGCAGCTTGGTAGCGGGGGGAACAGATACGCAGTATTTT.

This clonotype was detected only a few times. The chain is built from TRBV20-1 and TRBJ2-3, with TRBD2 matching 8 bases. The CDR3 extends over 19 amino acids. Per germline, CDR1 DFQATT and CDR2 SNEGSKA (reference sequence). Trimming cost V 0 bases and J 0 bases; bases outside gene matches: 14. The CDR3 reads CSARDSSSAGDRSTDTQYF. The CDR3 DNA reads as TGCAGTGCTAGAGATTCCTCATCAGCGGGGGATCGTAGCACAGATACGCAGTATTTT.

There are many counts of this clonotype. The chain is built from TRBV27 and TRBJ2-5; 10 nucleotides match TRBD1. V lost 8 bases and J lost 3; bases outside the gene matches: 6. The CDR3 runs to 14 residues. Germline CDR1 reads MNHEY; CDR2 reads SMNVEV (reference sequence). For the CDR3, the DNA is TGTGCCAGCGGGAGACAGGGGGCCGAAGAGACCCAGTACTTC. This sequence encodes CASGRQGAEETQYF.

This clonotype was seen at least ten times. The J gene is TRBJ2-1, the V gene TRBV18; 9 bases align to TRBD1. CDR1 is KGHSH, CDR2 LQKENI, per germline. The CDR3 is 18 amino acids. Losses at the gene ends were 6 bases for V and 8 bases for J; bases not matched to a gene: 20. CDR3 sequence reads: CASSPGAGFRDRDHEQFF. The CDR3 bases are TGTGCCAGCTCCCCTGGGGCCGGGTTCCGGGACAGGGATCATGAGCAGTTCTTC. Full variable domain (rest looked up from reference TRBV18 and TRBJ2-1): NAGVMQNPRHLVRRRGQEARLRCSPMKGHSHVYWYRQLPEEGLKFMVYLQKENIIDESGMPKERFSAEFPKEGPSILRIQQVVRGDSAAYFCASSPGAGFRDRDHEQFFGPGTRLTVL.

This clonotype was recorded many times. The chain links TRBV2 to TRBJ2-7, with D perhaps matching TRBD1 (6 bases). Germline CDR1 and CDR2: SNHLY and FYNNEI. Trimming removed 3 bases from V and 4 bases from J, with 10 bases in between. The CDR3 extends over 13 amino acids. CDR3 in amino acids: CASSDTGIYEQYF. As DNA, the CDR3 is TGTGCCAGCAGTGATACAGGGATTTACGAGCAGTACTTC. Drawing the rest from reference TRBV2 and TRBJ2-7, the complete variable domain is EPEVTQTPSHQVTQMGQEVILRCVPISNHLYFYWYRQILGQKVEFLVSFYNNEISEKSEIFDDQFSVERPDGSNFTLKIRSTKLEDSAMYFCASSDTGIYEQYFGPGTRLTVT.

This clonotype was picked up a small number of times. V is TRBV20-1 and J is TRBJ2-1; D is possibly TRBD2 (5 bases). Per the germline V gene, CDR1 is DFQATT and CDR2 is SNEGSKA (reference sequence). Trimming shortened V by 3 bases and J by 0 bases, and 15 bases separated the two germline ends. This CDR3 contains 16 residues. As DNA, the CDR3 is TGCAGTGCTAGCCGCTCCAGCGGAAGCTCCTACAATGAGCAGTTCTTC. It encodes CSASRSSGSSYNEQFF.

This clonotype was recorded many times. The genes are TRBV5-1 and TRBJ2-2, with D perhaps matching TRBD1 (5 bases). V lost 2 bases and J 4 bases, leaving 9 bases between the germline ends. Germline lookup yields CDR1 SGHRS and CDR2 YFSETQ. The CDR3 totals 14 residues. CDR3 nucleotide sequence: TGCGCCAGCAGCTTAGGACACGCCACCGGGGAGCTGTTTTTT. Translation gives CASSLGHATGELFF. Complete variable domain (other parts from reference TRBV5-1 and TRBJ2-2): KAGVTQTPRYLIKTRGQQVTLSCSPISGHRSVSWYQQTPGQGLQFLFEYFSETQRNKGNFPGRFSGRQFSNSRSEMNVSTLELGDSALYLCASSLGHATGELFFGEGSRLTVL.

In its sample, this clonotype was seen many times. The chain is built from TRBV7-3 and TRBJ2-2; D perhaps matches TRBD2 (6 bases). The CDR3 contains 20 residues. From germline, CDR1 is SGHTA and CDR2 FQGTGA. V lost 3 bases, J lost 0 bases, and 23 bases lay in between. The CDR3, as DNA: TGTGCCAGCAGCTTGTCGTTACTAGCTCGGCGGCCCGCGAACACCGGGGAGCTGTTTTTT. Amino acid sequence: CASSLSLLARRPANTGELFF.

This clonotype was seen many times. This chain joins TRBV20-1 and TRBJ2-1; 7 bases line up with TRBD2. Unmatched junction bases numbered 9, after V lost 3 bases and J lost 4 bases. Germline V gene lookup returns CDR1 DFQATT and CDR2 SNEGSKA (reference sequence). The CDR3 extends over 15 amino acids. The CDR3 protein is CSARARPGGYNEQFF. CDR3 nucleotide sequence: TGCAGTGCTAGGGCCCGCCCCGGGGGGTACAATGAGCAGTTCTTC.

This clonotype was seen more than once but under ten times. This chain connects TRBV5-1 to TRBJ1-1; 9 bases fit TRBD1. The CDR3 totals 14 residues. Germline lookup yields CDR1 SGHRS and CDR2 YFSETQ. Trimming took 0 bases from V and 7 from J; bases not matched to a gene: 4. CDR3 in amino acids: CASSLDGTGNEAFF. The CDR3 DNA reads TGCGCCAGCAGCTTGGATGGGACAGGGAATGAAGCTTTCTTT.

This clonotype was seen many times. CDR3: CASTLLGRNEQFF. In DNA, the CDR3 is TGTGCCAGCACCCTCCTCGGACGCAATGAGCAGTTCTTC. The genes are TRBV12-3 or TRBV12-4 and TRBJ2-1; D unclear. This CDR3 is 13 amino acids long. The ends were cut back, 7 bases at V and 6 bases at J, with 13 bases in the middle.